The rows below give T cell receptor beta chains drawn from one sample of a study of control samples from healthy donors and cancer patients. The assay was immunoSEQ multiplex PCR, and TCRdb's table has in-frame clones only and misses some. The sample holds roughly 95,000 clones; more than 85% are singletons and the top ten take roughly 0.92%. The specimen was blood. These receptors were collected from a woman aged 25 to 39 in good health. The CDR3 runs from the conserved cysteine through the conserved F or W. D genes are given only for firm matches. Clone size is shown for a subset of rows, as once, few, many or a class of expanded clone.

TRBD1	TRBV29-1	TRBJ1-2	14	.	CSVTGGGVGYGYTF	TGCAGCGTGACAGGGGGCGGAGTGGGGTATGGCTACACCTTC
TRBD1	TRBV27	TRBJ2-2	15	once	CASSNRDRGHRGAVF	TGTGCCAGCAGTAACCGGGACAGGGGACACCGGGGAGCTGTTTTT
TRBD2	TRBV18	TRBJ2-3	16	once	CASSPPPRGVADTQYF	TGTGCCAGCTCACCACCCCCGCGGGGGGTCGCGGATACGCAGTATTTT
.	TRBV28	TRBJ1-6	14	.	CASSRRGRNSPLHF	TGTGCCAGCAGTCGCCGAGGGCGGAATTCACCCCTCCACTTT
.	TRBV27	TRBJ1-6	14	few	CASSLGQTNSPLHF	TGTGCCAGCAGTTTAGGGCAGACCAATTCACCCCTCCACTTT
.	TRBV28	TRBJ1-2	14	.	CASTQGGVMYGYTF	TGTGCCAGCACCCAAGGGGGGGTTATGTATGGCTACACCTTC
TRBD1	TRBV28	TRBJ1-6	16	.	CASSLFGTGGNSPLHF	TGTGCCAGCAGTTTGTTTGGGACAGGGGGAAATTCACCCCTCCACTTT
TRBD1	TRBV5-6	TRBJ2-7	15	.	CASSTYRGEAYEQYF	TGTGCCAGCAGCACTTACAGGGGTGAGGCCTACGAGCAGTACTTC
.	TRBV5-1	TRBJ1-2	14	.	CASSLDDRSYGYTF	TGCGCCAGCAGCTTGGACGACAGATCCTATGGCTACACCTTC
.	TRBV15	TRBJ2-1	13	few	CATSRVPSNEQFF	TGTGCCACCAGCAGAGTCCCCAGCAATGAGCAGTTCTTC
TRBD2	TRBV3-1/TRBV3-2	TRBJ2-7	14	.	CASSIGLEGAEQYF	TGTGCCAGCAGTATCGGACTAGAAGGGGCCGAGCAGTACTTC
.	TRBV7-2	TRBJ1-5	13	.	CASSLGVGQPQHF	TGTGCCAGCAGCTTAGGGGTTGGTCAGCCCCAGCATTTT
.	TRBV4-1	TRBJ2-7	15	.	CASSQSWGNSYEQYF	TGCGCCAGCAGCCAATCATGGGGCAACTCCTACGAGCAGTACTTC
TRBD2	TRBV4-2	TRBJ2-3	18	once	CASSQEGIGGGLTDTQYF	TGTGCCAGCAGCCAAGAAGGGATCGGGGGGGGCCTAACAGATACGCAGTATTTT
.	TRBV29-1	TRBJ1-3	19	.	CSVVAAGADPHLSGNTIYF	TGCAGCGTTGTGGCGGCCGGGGCAGATCCACATCTCTCTGGAAACACCATATATTTT
.	TRBV7-9	TRBJ1-5	14	.	CASSLGTPNQPQHF	TGTGCCAGCAGCTTAGGGACCCCCAATCAGCCCCAGCATTTT
.	TRBV7-2	TRBJ2-7	14	.	CASSLQPATYEQYF	TGTGCCAGCAGCTTACAACCGGCGACCTACGAGCAGTACTTC
.	TRBV2	TRBJ2-7	12	.	CASSADGYEQYF	TGTGCCAGCAGTGCTGACGGCTACGAGCAGTACTTC
.	TRBV18	TRBJ1-2	15	once	CASSPRRGLPYGYTF	TGTGCCAGCTCACCGAGAAGGGGGTTGCCCTATGGCTACACCTTC
TRBD1	TRBV5-1	TRBJ1-4	15	.	CASRESGGGSEKLFF	TGCGCCAGCAGGGAGAGTGGAGGGGGCAGTGAAAAACTGTTTTTT
.	TRBV18	TRBJ2-7	17	.	CASSPRLTGSASYEQYF	TGTGCCAGCTCACCACGCTTGACAGGAAGCGCCTCCTACGAGCAGTACTTC
.	TRBV5-1	TRBJ1-4	14	.	CASSLQGRGEKLFF	TGCGCCAGCAGCTTGCAGGGGAGGGGTGAAAAACTGTTTTTT
.	TRBV5-1	TRBJ1-4	14	few	CASRGGRGTEKLFF	TGCGCCAGCAGAGGCGGCAGGGGTACCGAAAAACTGTTTTTT
.	TRBV3-1/TRBV3-2	TRBJ2-7	17	.	CASSQAPGVKLGYEQYF	TGTGCCAGCAGCCAAGCTCCCGGGGTAAAGCTAGGGTACGAGCAGTACTTC
.	TRBV7-7	TRBJ2-1	15	once	CASSLVRGPLDEQFF	TGTGCCAGCAGCTTAGTCCGGGGCCCGCTCGATGAGCAGTTCTTC
TRBD2	TRBV9	TRBJ2-1	16	.	CASSKIAGGFYNEQFF	TGTGCCAGCAGCAAAATAGCGGGGGGGTTTTACAATGAGCAGTTCTTC
TRBD1	TRBV5-6	TRBJ1-6	19	.	CASSTPFKTGGNYNSPLHF	TGTGCCAGCAGCACACCATTCAAGACAGGGGGCAACTATAATTCACCCCTCCACTTT
TRBD1	TRBV7-9	TRBJ1-5	14	once	CASSPTGANQPQHF	TGTGCCAGCAGCCCGACAGGGGCGAATCAGCCCCAGCATTTT
.	TRBV10-2	TRBJ1-1	14	.	CASSEAGLNTEAFF	TGCGCCAGCAGTGAGGCGGGACTGAACACTGAAGCTTTCTTT
TRBD1	TRBV5-1	TRBJ1-5	16	.	CASSLGDREGVQPQHF	TGCGCCAGCAGCTTGGGGGACAGGGAGGGTGTCCAGCCCCAGCATTTT
.	TRBV5-1	TRBJ1-6	13	.	CASSLAYNSPLHF	TGCGCCAGCAGCTTGGCCTATAATTCACCCCTCCACTTT
.	TRBV27	TRBJ2-7	14	once	CASSLSVRGYEQYF	TGTGCCAGCAGTTTATCGGTACGGGGATACGAGCAGTACTTC
TRBD1	TRBV27	TRBJ1-3	15	.	CASRPSGGSGNTIYF	TGTGCCAGCAGGCCTTCAGGGGGTTCAGGAAACACCATATATTTT
.	TRBV29-1	TRBJ1-5	13	once	CSVAQGPNQPQHF	TGCAGCGTTGCCCAGGGACCGAATCAGCCCCAGCATTTT
.	TRBV5-4	TRBJ1-1	15	.	CASSLDSQVNTEAFF	TGTGCCAGCAGCTTGGACAGCCAAGTGAACACTGAAGCTTTCTTT
.	TRBV4-1	TRBJ1-1	15	once	CASSQEPSVLSEAFF	TGCGCCAGCAGCCAAGAACCTTCTGTGCTTTCCGAAGCTTTCTTT
.	TRBV20-1	TRBJ1-5	14	.	CSASISGSNQPQHF	TGCAGTGCTAGTATTTCTGGTAGCAATCAGCCCCAGCATTTT
.	TRBV9	TRBJ2-5	13	.	CASSVGLTKTQYF	TGTGCCAGCAGCGTAGGACTGACAAAGACCCAGTACTTC
.	TRBV6-5	TRBJ1-1	14	.	CASSPRKMNTEAFF	TGTGCCAGCAGCCCCAGGAAGATGAACACTGAAGCTTTCTTT
.	TRBV5-1	TRBJ2-7	14	.	CASSSELGDYEQYF	TGCGCCAGCAGCTCGGAACTAGGTGACTACGAGCAGTACTTC